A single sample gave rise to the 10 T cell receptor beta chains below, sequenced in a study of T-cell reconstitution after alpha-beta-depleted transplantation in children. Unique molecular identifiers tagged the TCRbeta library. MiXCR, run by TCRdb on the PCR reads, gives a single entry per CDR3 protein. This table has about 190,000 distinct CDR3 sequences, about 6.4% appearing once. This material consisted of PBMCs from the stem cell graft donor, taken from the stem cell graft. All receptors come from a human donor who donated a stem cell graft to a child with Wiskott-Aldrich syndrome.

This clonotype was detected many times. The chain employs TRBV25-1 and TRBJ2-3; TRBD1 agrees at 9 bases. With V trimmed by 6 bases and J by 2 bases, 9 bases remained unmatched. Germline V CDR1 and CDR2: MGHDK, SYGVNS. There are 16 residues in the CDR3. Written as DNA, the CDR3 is TGTGCCAGCAGCCCATCGACAGGGGGTCCCACAGATACGCAGTATTTT. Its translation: CASSPSTGGPTDTQYF.

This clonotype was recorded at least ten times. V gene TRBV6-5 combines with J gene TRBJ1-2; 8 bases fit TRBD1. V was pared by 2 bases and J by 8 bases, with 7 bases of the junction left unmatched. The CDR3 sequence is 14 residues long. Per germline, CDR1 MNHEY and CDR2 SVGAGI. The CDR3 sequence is CASSYGTGRGGYTF. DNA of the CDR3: TGTGCCAGCAGTTACGGGACAGGTCGGGGAGGCTACACCTTC.

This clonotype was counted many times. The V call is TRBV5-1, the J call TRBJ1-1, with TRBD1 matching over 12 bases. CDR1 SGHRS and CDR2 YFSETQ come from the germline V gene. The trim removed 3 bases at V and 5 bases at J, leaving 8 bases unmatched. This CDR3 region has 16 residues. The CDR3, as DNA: TGCGCCAGCAGCTCGGGGACAGGGGGCGTCGGTACTGAAGCTTTCTTT. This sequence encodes CASSSGTGGVGTEAFF.

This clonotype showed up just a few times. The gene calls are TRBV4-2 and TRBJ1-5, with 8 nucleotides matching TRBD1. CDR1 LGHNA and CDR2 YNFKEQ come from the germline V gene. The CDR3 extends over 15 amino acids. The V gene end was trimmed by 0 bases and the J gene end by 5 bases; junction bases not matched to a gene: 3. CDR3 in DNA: TGTGCCAGCAGCCAAGATAGGACAGGGCATCAGCCCCAGCATTTT. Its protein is CASSQDRTGHQPQHF.

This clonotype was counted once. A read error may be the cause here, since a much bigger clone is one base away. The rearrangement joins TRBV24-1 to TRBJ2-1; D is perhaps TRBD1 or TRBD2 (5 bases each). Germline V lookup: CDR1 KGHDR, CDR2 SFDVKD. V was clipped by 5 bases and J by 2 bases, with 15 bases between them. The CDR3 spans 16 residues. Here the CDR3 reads CATSGPIEGPYNEQFF. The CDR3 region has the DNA TGTGCCACCAGTGGGCCCATAGAGGGACCCTACAATGAGCAGTTCTTC.

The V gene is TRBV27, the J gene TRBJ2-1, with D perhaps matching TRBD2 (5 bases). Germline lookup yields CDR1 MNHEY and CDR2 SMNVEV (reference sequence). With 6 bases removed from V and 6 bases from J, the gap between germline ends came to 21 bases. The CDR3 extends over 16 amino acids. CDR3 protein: CASSPLRTVLINEQFF. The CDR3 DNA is TGTGCCAGCAGCCCTTTGAGGACTGTTTTAATCAATGAGCAGTTCTTC.

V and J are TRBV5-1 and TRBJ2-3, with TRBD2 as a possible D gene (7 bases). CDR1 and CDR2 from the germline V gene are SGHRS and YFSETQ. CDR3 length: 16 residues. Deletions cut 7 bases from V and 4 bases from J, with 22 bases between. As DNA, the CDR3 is TGCGCCAGCTCGGTGGCGGGGGCGAGTCGTCCAGATACGCAGTATTTT. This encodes CASSVAGASRPDTQYF.

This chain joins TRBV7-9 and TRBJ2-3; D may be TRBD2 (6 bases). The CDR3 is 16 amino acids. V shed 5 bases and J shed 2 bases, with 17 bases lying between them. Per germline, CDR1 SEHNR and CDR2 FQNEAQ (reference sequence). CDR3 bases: TGTGCCAGCAGCGAACCGGGAGAAAGTTACACAGATACGCAGTATTTT. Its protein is CASSEPGESYTDTQYF.

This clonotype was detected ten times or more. The CDR3, as DNA: TGTGCCAGCAGGGGGCAGGGCAATCAGCCCCAGCATTTT. This translates into CASRGQGNQPQHF. The V and J genes are TRBV28 and TRBJ1-5; TRBD1 is a possible D gene (5 bases). The CDR3 length is 13 residues. CDR1 and CDR2 from the germline V gene are MDHEN and SYDVKM. The V gene lost 6 bases and the J gene lost 2 bases, with 8 bases spanning the gap. The variable domain in full, with the rest retrieved from reference TRBV28 and TRBJ1-5, is DVKVTQSSRYLVKRTGEKVFLECVQDMDHENMFWYRQDPGLGLRLIYFSYDVKMKEKGDIPEGYSVSREKKERFSLILESASTNQTSMYLCASRGQGNQPQHFGDGTRLSIL.

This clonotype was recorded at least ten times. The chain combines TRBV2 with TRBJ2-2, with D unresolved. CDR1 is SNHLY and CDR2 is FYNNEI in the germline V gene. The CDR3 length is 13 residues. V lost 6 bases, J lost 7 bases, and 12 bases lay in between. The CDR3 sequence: CASSLMTSGELFF. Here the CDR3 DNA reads TGTGCCAGCAGCCTAATGACAAGCGGGGAGCTGTTTTTT.